A single sample is the source of the 21 T cell receptor beta chains below, sequenced in a study of circulating and synovial CD4+ cells in juvenile arthritis. Assay used: immunoSEQ multiplex PCR; TCRdb lists only in-frame clones, some missing. The data hold 30,000 to 40,000 clones, with over 95% observed a single time. The sequencing input was CD4+ T cells from blood. The source is a human donor with juvenile idiopathic arthritis.

The genes are TRBV5-1 and TRBJ1-2; TRBD1 might be the D (5 bases). V was shortened by 0 bases and J by 7 bases, with 16 bases between the two germline ends. Per the germline V gene, CDR1 is SGHRS and CDR2 is YFSETQ. The CDR3 runs to 15 residues. Here the CDR3 reads CASSLGRTHEVGYTF. As DNA, the CDR3 is TGCGCCAGCAGCTTGGGACGGACACACGAGGTTGGCTACACCTTC.

The chain has TRBV19 and TRBJ1-1; D possibly corresponds to TRBD1 (6 bases). CDR1 and CDR2 (germline): LNHDA, SQIVND (reference sequence). The CDR3 is 13 amino acids. Trimming stripped 7 bases from V and 5 bases from J, with 14 bases between. The CDR3 coding sequence is TGTGCCAGTACTTACAGGGAAGTTACTGAAGCTTTCTTT. Protein: CASTYREVTEAFF.

This chain uses TRBV28 with TRBJ1-2; tentative D call: TRBD1 (5 bases). Germline CDR1 and CDR2: MDHEN and SYDVKM. This CDR3 region has 14 residues. V gave up 8 bases and J gave up 8 bases, with 21 bases separating them. The CDR3 DNA sequence: TGTGCCAGCTCATTTGTGTCGACAGTCCAGGGCTACACCTTC. Translating gives CASSFVSTVQGYTF.

The J gene is TRBJ2-5, the V gene TRBV6-1; 7 bases match TRBD1. The end of the DNA is better explained by TRBJ2-7, so the J call may be wrong. The CDR3 length is 14 residues. In germline, CDR1 is MNHNS, CDR2 SASEGT. This CDR3 reads CASGHRGPSYEQYF. DNA for the CDR3: TGTGCCAGCGGACACAGGGGACCATCCTACGAGCAGTACTTC.

The rearrangement links TRBV2 to TRBJ2-5, with a tentative D call TRBD2 (6 bases). CDR1 and CDR2 (germline): SNHLY, FYNNEI. The CDR3 has 14 amino acids. V was cut by 5 bases and J by 1 base, with 11 bases left in between. The CDR3 DNA sequence: TGTGCCAGCAGTAAGGCGGGGTTCCAAGAGACCCAGTACTTC. As protein: CASSKAGFQETQYF.

The genes are TRBV27 and TRBJ2-5; 12 bases are a match to TRBD2. V lost 4 bases to trimming and J lost 5 bases; unmatched junction nucleotides: 8. CDR1 and CDR2 from the germline V gene are MNHEY and SMNVEV (reference sequence). The CDR3 extends over 16 amino acids. The CDR3 DNA sequence: TGTGCCAGCAGTTCTATACTAGCGGGGGGCGAGGAGACCCAGTACTTC. Its translation is CASSSILAGGEETQYF.

The chain has TRBV25-1 and TRBJ2-2, with 11 bases matching TRBD2. Germline V gene sequence: CDR1 MGHDK, CDR2 SYGVNS. Germline trimming cut 3 bases from V and 7 bases from J; bases unmatched to any gene: 7. The CDR3 is 16 residues long. Written as DNA, the CDR3 is TGTGCCAGCAGTGATCGACTAGCGGGGTCGAGCGGGGAGCTGTTTTTT. Encoded protein: CASSDRLAGSSGELFF.

The DNA for the CDR3 is TGTGCCAGCAGTGAAGGACAGGGTCTCGGCTACACCTTC. This codes for CASSEGQGLGYTF. The gene calls are TRBV28 and TRBJ1-2, with 8 bases matching TRBD1. CDR3 length: 13 residues. After removal of 5 bases from V and 8 bases from J, the junction contained 7 bases not matched to a gene. Germline CDR1 and CDR2: MDHEN and SYDVKM.

This sequence joins TRBV6-1 and TRBJ2-5; maybe TRBD2 (6 bases). This CDR3 has 13 residues. Germline CDR1 reads MNHNS; CDR2 reads SASEGT. V was trimmed by 8 bases and J by 2 bases, leaving 12 bases between them. The CDR3: CASSNLAQETQYF. In DNA form, the CDR3 reads TGTGCCAGCTCAAATCTAGCGCAAGAGACCCAGTACTTC.

The rearrangement joins TRBV6-6 to TRBJ2-7, with D perhaps matching TRBD2 (5 bases). Per the germline V gene, CDR1 is MNHNY and CDR2 is SVGAGI (reference sequence). The CDR3 is made up of 16 amino acids. The ends were cut back, 0 bases at V and 2 bases at J, with 14 bases in the middle. In DNA, the CDR3 is TGTGCCAGCAGTTACTCTTATTCGGGAATTACCTACGAGCAGTACTTC. Translation gives CASSYSYSGITYEQYF.

Comment on this clone: The junction shows a germline mismatch at one end, possibly a read error. Within the sample, other DNA sequences also encode this same CDR3. This rearrangement joins TRBV5-1 to TRBJ1-6; 10 bases are shared with TRBD1. The CDR3 totals 14 residues. CDR1 is SGHRS and CDR2 is YFSETQ in the germline V gene. CDR3 bases: TGCGCCAGCAGCGCGGACAGGGGGAATTCCCCCCTCCACTTT. It codes for CASSADRGNSPLHF.

The chain carries TRBV29-1 and TRBJ2-5; 7 bases map to TRBD1. The J call may be mistaken, given a closer DNA end match to TRBJ2-7. Germline assignment: CDR1 SQVTM and CDR2 ANQGSEA. The CDR3 loop spans 15 amino acids. DNA for the CDR3: TGCAGCGTTGAACCAGGGACAGTATACTCCTACGAGCAGTACTTC. This codes for CSVEPGTVYSYEQYF.

The V gene is TRBV6-1, the J gene TRBJ2-7, with TRBD2 as a possible D gene (5 bases). CDR3 length: 14 amino acids. Per the germline V gene, CDR1 is MNHNS and CDR2 is SASEGT. Trimming took off 5 bases at V and 4 bases at J, with 15 bases between the two ends. The CDR3 DNA sequence: TGTGCCAGCAGTTCGGACTGGAACCGATACGAGCAGTACTTC. Translating it yields CASSSDWNRYEQYF.

This rearrangement joins TRBV6-6 to TRBJ2-2, with D uncertain. With 2 bases removed from V and 7 bases from J, the gap between germline ends came to 17 bases. Germline V gene data show CDR1 as MNHNY and CDR2 as SVGAGI (reference sequence). The CDR3 is made up of 16 amino acids. Written as DNA, the CDR3 is TGTGCCAGCAGTTACCCGCCCGAGAGGATAAACGGGGAGCTGTTTTTT. It specifies CASSYPPERINGELFF.

V and J are TRBV11-2 and TRBJ1-1, with D hard to call. Germline values: CDR1 SGHAT, CDR2 FQNNGV. The V end was cut by 3 bases, the J end by 0 bases, with 8 bases between. The CDR3 contains 14 residues. CDR3 loop: CASSFVSVNTEAFF. The CDR3, as DNA: TGTGCCAGCAGCTTTGTATCGGTGAACACTGAAGCTTTCTTT.

The rearrangement joins TRBV7-2 to TRBJ1-2; D possibly corresponds to TRBD1 (5 bases). Germline-derived CDR1 and CDR2 are SGHTA and FQGNSA. The CDR3 has 16 residues. V was shortened by 5 bases and J by 0 bases, with 16 bases between the two germline ends. The CDR3 protein is CASSVGGTPSNYGYTF. The CDR3 DNA reads TGTGCCAGCAGCGTGGGAGGGACTCCCTCTAACTATGGCTACACCTTC.

This chain connects TRBV10-3 to TRBJ1-3; D remains unclear. V gave up 5 bases and J gave up 4 bases, with 12 bases separating them. CDR1 is ENHRY and CDR2 is SYGVKD in the germline V gene. The CDR3 spans 14 residues. Written as DNA, the CDR3 is TGTGCCATCAGTCAGACCACGGGAGGAAACACCATATATTTT. Amino acid sequence: CAISQTTGGNTIYF.

In its sample, this clone was seen once. V is TRBV9 and J is TRBJ1-1; a weak D match, TRBD1 (6 bases). Germline V gives CDR1 SGDLS, CDR2 YYNGEE. Trimming cost V 4 bases and J 4 bases, with 20 bases left between them. This CDR3 has 16 residues. The CDR3 is CASSSSRGGRATEAFF. The DNA for the CDR3 is TGTGCCAGCAGCTCCTCCCGAGGGGGACGGGCCACTGAAGCTTTCTTT. Combining the CDR3 with reference TRBV9 and TRBJ1-1 gives the whole variable domain DSGVTQTPKHLITATGQRVTLRCSPRSGDLSVYWYQQSLDQGLQFLIQYYNGEERAKGNILERFSAQQFPDLHSELNLSSLELGDSALYFCASSSSRGGRATEAFFGQGTRLTVV.

The chain joins TRBV19 to TRBJ2-7, with 11 nucleotides matching TRBD1. Germline CDR1 LNHDA, CDR2 SQIVND (reference sequence). The CDR3 length is 14 residues. The V and J ends lost 5 bases and 5 bases, in that order; junction bases with no gene match: 5. As DNA, the CDR3 is TGTGCCAGTAGTCGGACAGGGGGCGGCCACGAGCAGTACTTC. Translated: CASSRTGGGHEQYF.

This clone was observed once. The rearrangement joins TRBV5-1 to TRBJ2-7; 8 nucleotides align to TRBD2. V trimming: 5 bases; J trimming: 0 bases; junction bases outside the gene matches: 4. Germline CDR1 reads SGHRS; CDR2 reads YFSETQ. The CDR3 consists of 14 residues. The CDR3 sequence: CASSPGTSSYEQYF. CDR3 in DNA: TGCGCCAGCAGTCCCGGGACTAGCTCCTACGAGCAGTACTTC.

The gene calls are TRBV19 and TRBJ1-3; D is unresolved. Germline CDR1 reads LNHDA; CDR2 reads SQIVND (reference sequence). The CDR3 contains 13 residues. V was trimmed by 11 bases and J by 4 bases, leaving 15 bases between them. CDR3 sequence: CAAPPGRGNTIYF. CDR3 DNA sequence: TGTGCCGCCCCCCCTGGCAGGGGAAACACCATATATTTT.